This T cell receptor beta chain was sequenced in a study of T cells in Graves' hyperthyroidism and ophthalmopathy. This clonotype was observed at least ten times. RNA transcripts were the template for amplifying TCR beta CDR3 regions. Carried out on the TCR CDR3, a first-round RT-PCR used the HTBI primer set. TCRdb itself ran the multiplex PCR reads through MiXCR, one entry per CDR3 protein. The table includes approximately 640,000 distinct CDR3 sequences, 16% detected once. This CDR3 comprises 14 residues. Germline V lookup: CDR1 MDHEN, CDR2 SYDVKM. The ends were cut back, 8 bases at V and 8 bases at J, with 21 bases in the middle.

The sample taken for sequencing was blood. The source is a woman between 25 and 40 years old with Graves' hyperthyroidism. The chain uses TRBV28 and TRBJ1-1; D is possibly TRBD1 (6 bases). The CDR3 coding sequence is TGTGCCAGCCAGACAGGTCAAGTTTTACTGGAAGCTTTCTTT. The encoded protein is CASQTGQVLLEAFF.